The 22 T cell receptor beta chains below come from one sample, sequenced in a study of PD-L1 blockade in urothelial cancer. The protocol was immunoSEQ multiplex PCR, while the TCRdb copy is restricted to in-frame clones and leaves out a portion. The table lists about 84,000 clones, about 80% of them singletons, with more than 9% in the top ten. The sample was PBMCs, taken around atezolizumab (anti-PD-L1) treatment. These receptors were taken from an older man with urothelial cancer.

The chain joins TRBV7-8 to TRBJ2-5; unclear D gene. Trimming took 5 bases from V and 5 from J, leaving 15 bases between them. Germline V lookup: CDR1 SGHVS, CDR2 FQNEAQ. This CDR3 is built from 14 residues. The DNA for the CDR3 is TGTGCCAGCAGCCCCCAGGATAGTAGGGAGACCCAGTACTTC. Its translation: CASSPQDSRETQYF.

This clone was seen more than once but under ten times. This chain connects TRBV6-1 to TRBJ2-3; perhaps TRBD2 as D (5 bases). V was pared by 3 bases and J by 9 bases, with 10 bases between. Looked up from germline, CDR1 is MNHNS and CDR2 is SASEGT. There are 12 residues in the CDR3. CDR3 sequence (DNA): TGTGCCAGCAGTGATGGAGGCAGGACGCAGTATTTT. Encoded protein: CASSDGGRTQYF.

This chain connects TRBV10-3 to TRBJ2-7, with D possibly being TRBD1 (5 bases). This CDR3 is built from 13 residues. Between the trimmed V and J ends, which lost 10 bases and 0 bases, there was a span of 13 bases. Germline CDR1 and CDR2: ENHRY and SYGVKD. CDR3 protein: CATTDTSSYEQYF. In DNA form, the CDR3 reads TGTGCCACGACAGACACCAGCTCCTACGAGCAGTACTTC.

The chain uses TRBV5-1 and TRBJ2-7, with 9 bases fitting TRBD2. V shed 4 bases and J 2 bases; nucleotides not matched to a gene: 4. The CDR3 contains 14 residues. The germline V gene encodes CDR1 SGHRS and CDR2 YFSETQ. The CDR3 sequence: CASSRTSVAYEQYF. The CDR3 DNA reads as TGCGCCAGCAGCCGGACTAGCGTGGCCTACGAGCAGTACTTC.

Only a few counts were recorded for this clone. CDR3 in amino acids: CASSLTGYTEAFF. CDR3 nucleotide sequence: TGTGCCAGCAGCTTAACAGGGTACACTGAAGCTTTCTTT. The chain employs TRBV11-1 and TRBJ1-1; D possibly corresponds to TRBD1 (6 bases). This CDR3 is 13 amino acids long. V lost 2 bases to trimming and J lost 3 bases, with 7 bases between them. Germline V CDR1 and CDR2: SGHAT, FQDESV (reference sequence).

This clone was seen a single time. The chain couples TRBV2 to TRBJ2-3, with 8 bases lining up with TRBD2. CDR3 size: 14 residues. The J segment lost 2 bases and the V segment lost 5 bases, leaving 3 bases of the junction unmatched. Germline-derived CDR1 and CDR2 are SNHLY and FYNNEI. The CDR3 spells CASSRGGPTDTQYF. CDR3 DNA: TGTGCCAGCAGTCGGGGGGGGCCCACAGATACGCAGTATTTT. Supplemented by reference TRBV2 and TRBJ2-3, the full variable domain reads EPEVTQTPSHQVTQMGQEVILRCVPISNHLYFYWYRQILGQKVEFLVSFYNNEISEKSEIFDDQFSVERPDGSNFTLKIRSTKLEDSAMYFCASSRGGPTDTQYFGPGTRLTVL.

V and J are TRBV5-1 and TRBJ1-1; no clear D. Germline V gene lookup returns CDR1 SGHRS and CDR2 YFSETQ. The CDR3 totals 13 residues. The germline V and J ends were trimmed by 0 bases and 7 bases, with 10 bases remaining between them. For the CDR3, the DNA is TGCGCCAGCAGCTTGGGTGAGGAGGTTGAAGCTTTCTTT. It translates to CASSLGEEVEAFF.

The chain joins TRBV7-6 to TRBJ2-1, with TRBD2 matching 7 bases. Germline V gene lookup returns CDR1 SGHVS and CDR2 FNYEAQ. The CDR3 extends over 16 amino acids. J was trimmed by 3 bases and V by 5 bases; bases with no gene match: 10. The CDR3 nucleotides read TGTGCCAGCAGCCCTCCCCATAGCGGGCTCTACAATGAGCAGTTCTTC. This encodes CASSPPHSGLYNEQFF.

The chain links TRBV7-2 to TRBJ2-5, with D uncertain. Germline V gives CDR1 SGHTA, CDR2 FQGNSA. This CDR3 is built from 12 residues. The germline V and J ends were trimmed by 4 bases and 0 bases, with 3 bases remaining between them. The CDR3 sequence: CASSSYQETQYF. DNA of the CDR3: TGTGCCAGCAGCTCATACCAAGAGACCCAGTACTTC. The full variable domain, its missing parts supplied by reference TRBV7-2 and TRBJ2-5, is GAGVSQSPSNKVTEKGKDVELRCDPISGHTALYWYRQSLGQGLEFLIYFQGNSAPDKSGLPSDRFSAERTGGSVSTLTIQRTQQEDSAVYLCASSSYQETQYFGPGTRLLVL.

The J gene is TRBJ2-6, the V gene TRBV27; D may be TRBD1 (5 bases). The germline V gene encodes CDR1 MNHEY and CDR2 SMNVEV (reference sequence). The germline V and J ends were trimmed by 8 bases and 2 bases, with 10 bases remaining between them. CDR3 length: 14 residues. CDR3 coding DNA: TGTGCCAGCGGGGCCCTCCCTGGGGCCAACGTCCTGACTTTC. Protein product: CASGALPGANVLTF.

The chain combines TRBV5-4 with TRBJ2-3, with TRBD2 matching over 7 bases. Germline CDR1 reads SGHNT; CDR2 reads YYREEE (reference sequence). The length of the CDR3 is 16 residues. V was clipped by 5 bases and J by 0 bases; unmatched bases: 9. Here the CDR3 DNA reads TGTGCCAGCAGTCAACCCGGGACTAAAAGCACAGATACGCAGTATTTT. As protein: CASSQPGTKSTDTQYF.

This sequence joins TRBV18 and TRBJ2-7; a weak D match, TRBD2 (5 bases). Looked up from germline, CDR1 is KGHSH and CDR2 is LQKENI. V gave up 2 bases and J gave up 0 bases, with 11 bases separating them. The CDR3 extends over 15 amino acids. The CDR3 loop is CASSPGGSSSYEQYF. The CDR3, as DNA: TGTGCCAGCTCACCAGGCGGGTCCAGCTCCTACGAGCAGTACTTC.

V gene TRBV29-1 combines with J gene TRBJ1-6, with 7 bases lining up with TRBD1. Germline CDR1 reads SQVTM; CDR2 reads ANQGSEA. J gave up 5 bases and V 6 bases, and 7 bases lay outside the gene matches. This CDR3 is 14 amino acids long. The CDR3: CSVLTGTDNSPLHF. The CDR3, as DNA: TGCAGCGTATTGACAGGGACGGATAATTCACCCCTCCACTTT.

This chain uses TRBV7-3 with TRBJ2-3, with 13 bases identical to TRBD2. There are 21 residues in the CDR3. Germline-derived CDR1 and CDR2 are SGHTA and FQGTGA. The junction had 15 bases not matched to a gene; V was cut back by 3 bases and J by 0 bases. The CDR3 loop reads CASSFTALTSGRAKSTDTQYF. CDR3 bases: TGTGCCAGCAGCTTCACCGCTTTAACTAGCGGGAGGGCTAAGAGCACAGATACGCAGTATTTT. Combining the CDR3 with reference TRBV7-3 and TRBJ2-3 gives the whole variable domain GAGVSQTPSNKVTEKGKYVELRCDPISGHTALYWYRQSLGQGPEFLIYFQGTGAADDSGLPNDRFFAVRPEGSVSTLKIQRTERGDSAVYLCASSFTALTSGRAKSTDTQYFGPGTRLTVL.

In DNA, the CDR3 is TGTGCCAGCAGTGACTCCGACAGGGCGAGCAATCAGCCCCAGCATTTT. Translating gives CASSDSDRASNQPQHF. The V and J genes are TRBV2 and TRBJ1-5; TRBD1 aligns across 7 bases. This CDR3 spans 16 amino acids. The germline V gene encodes CDR1 SNHLY and CDR2 FYNNEI. Losses at the gene ends were 3 bases for V and 1 base for J; bases not matched to a gene: 6.

J is TRBJ2-2 and V is TRBV9, with D unclear. V was shortened by 2 bases and J by 6 bases, with 11 bases between the two germline ends. Per germline, CDR1 SGDLS and CDR2 YYNGEE. This CDR3 has 14 residues. CDR3 in amino acids: CASSVSQEAGELFF. The CDR3 DNA is TGTGCCAGCAGCGTCTCCCAGGAAGCCGGGGAGCTGTTTTTT.

This chain connects TRBV19 to TRBJ2-5, with 8 positions matching TRBD1. Germline trimming cut 5 bases from V and 5 bases from J; bases unmatched to any gene: 4. This CDR3 contains 13 residues. Germline V lookup: CDR1 LNHDA, CDR2 SQIVND (reference sequence). The CDR3 protein is CASSLDRAETQYF. In DNA, the CDR3 is TGTGCCAGTAGTCTGGACAGGGCTGAGACCCAGTACTTC.

This clone showed up many times. The chain is built from TRBV6-1 and TRBJ1-5; possible D gene TRBD1, 5 bases. Germline-derived CDR1 and CDR2 are MNHNS and SASEGT. This CDR3 contains 14 residues. V lost 8 bases and J 5 bases, leaving 16 bases between the germline ends. In DNA, the CDR3 is TGTGCCAGCTCAGGGTCGGGAGGCTATCAGCCCCAGCATTTT. Translated, it gives CASSGSGGYQPQHF.

V usage is TRBV7-9 and J usage is TRBJ2-7; 13 positions match TRBD2. Per the germline V gene, CDR1 is SEHNR and CDR2 is FQNEAQ (reference sequence). This CDR3 region has 19 residues. With 5 bases clipped from V and 5 bases from J, the junction kept 18 bases outside the gene matches. Here the CDR3 reads CASSRPGLAGDRVKDEQYF. CDR3 DNA: TGTGCCAGCAGCCGCCCTGGACTAGCGGGGGATCGTGTAAAGGACGAGCAGTACTTC.

The V and J genes are TRBV7-9 and TRBJ2-5; D gene unclear. The germline V and J ends were trimmed by 5 bases and 3 bases, with 4 bases remaining between them. The length of the CDR3 is 11 residues. Germline CDR1 SEHNR, CDR2 FQNEAQ (reference sequence). CDR3 in DNA: TGTGCCAGCAGCGTTAAAGAGACCCAGTACTTC. It specifies CASSVKETQYF. The full variable domain, its missing parts supplied by reference TRBV7-9 and TRBJ2-5, is DTGVSQNPRHKITKRGQNVTFRCDPISEHNRLYWYRQTLGQGPEFLTYFQNEAQLEKSRLLSDRFSAERPKGSFSTLEIQRTEQGDSAMYLCASSVKETQYFGPGTRLLVL.

DNA of the CDR3: TGTGCCAGTAGGGGTGACAGGGGGAATTCACCCCTCCACTTT. The encoded protein is CASRGDRGNSPLHF. J is TRBJ1-6 and V is TRBV19; 9 nucleotides agree with TRBD1. Looked up from germline, CDR1 is LNHDA and CDR2 is SQIVND (reference sequence). This CDR3 region has 14 residues. With 6 bases clipped from V and 7 bases from J, the junction kept 4 bases outside the gene matches.

The V gene is TRBV14, the J gene TRBJ1-1; 10 bases align to TRBD1. J lost 5 bases, V lost 4 bases, and 7 bases had no gene match. The CDR3 is 15 amino acids. Germline-derived CDR1 and CDR2 are SGHDN and FVKESK. CDR3 nucleotides: TGTGCCAGCAGCCCGCTGACAGGGGGCGGGACTGAAGCTTTCTTT. Amino acid sequence: CASSPLTGGGTEAFF.